What follows is one T cell receptor beta chain and its context. This clonotype is judged hyperexpanded (1% or more). Its specific antigen is unknown. One base away there is no much larger clone; base qualities are not given. Unmatched junction bases come to 11, with V trimmed by 0 bases and J by 2 bases. Based on the germline V gene, the CDR1 and CDR2 sequences are LGHNA and YSLEER. There are 19 amino acids in the CDR3, from cysteine to phenylalanine inclusive. Only CDR3 DNA is held: 57 bases, read in frame from base 1. The data were taken from a study (TCRdb year 2017). Background for the entire study: To characterize human CD8+ TCR repertoires that recognize immunodominant viral antigens, the researchers relied on sequence and structural analyses. The investigation overall reported the following: CD8+ TCR repertoires specific to different immunodominant viral antigens were reported to be distinct from each other and highly diverse.

The instrument was an Illumina HiSeq 2500. TCRdb ran its own pipeline on the public reads, namely fastp trimming at Q25 and MiXCR clone calling, and kept in-frame beta chains. Rows with a matching CDR3 protein are joined into one entry that keeps the most common DNA and genes. The sample table lists about 150 distinct CDR3 sequences, 25% of them with a count of one. 65% to 75% of the sample lies in the top ten. This sequence uses TRBV4-3 and TRBJ2-1; TRBD2 aligns with 9 central bases. This clonotype was obtained from a male donor. Sequencing was performed on CD8+ T cells (not recorded whether cultured). The CDR3 here reads CASSQESLAGRGAYNEQFF. The DNA sequence reads TGCGCCAGCAGCCAAGAAAGTCTAGCGGGGCGCGGAGCCTACAATGAGCAGTTCTTC.